The subject of this entry is one TCR beta chain. These data come from a study of tumour-infiltrating T cells in Burkitt lymphoma. Whole-study context: Survival, overall and progression-free, tracked with productive clonality.

Measured with immunoSEQ multiplex PCR; TCRdb has only the in-frame clones, and not every one. The table shows fewer than 8,500 clones, with 73% occurring only once. Trimming pared 4 bases from V and 5 bases from J, leaving 14 bases between. CDR1 and CDR2 from the germline V gene are MNHEY and SVGAGI. CDR3 length: 14 residues. This rearrangement joins TRBV6-5 to TRBJ1-1, with a tentative D call TRBD1 (6 bases). Source material: tumor tissue. This clonotype was obtained from a human donor with diffuse large B-cell lymphoma. CDR3 nucleotide sequence: TGTGCCAGCAGTTCTGGACAGAAACGGACTGAAGCTTTCTTT. Its protein is CASSSGQKRTEAFF.